The 20 T cell receptor beta chains reported below all come from one sample, sequenced in a study of T cell repertoires in cytomegalovirus infection. TCRdb passed the reads through MiXCR, listing each CDR3 protein once. The profile shows around 750,000 distinct CDR3 sequences, less than 35% of them singletons. These receptors have no known antigen. Sequencing used cultured CD8+ T cells from PBMCs, obtained from culture after CMV antigen stimulation. Receptors originate from a human donor in good health (CMV status not recorded). Some clones in this sample may be carry-over from other donors' samples.

This chain links TRBV19 with TRBJ2-6; TRBD1 matches 8 bases. Germline trimming cut 10 bases from V and 4 bases from J; bases unmatched to any gene: 9. CDR3 size: 15 residues. Germline values: CDR1 LNHDA, CDR2 SQIVND (reference sequence). The DNA of the CDR3 is TGTGCCACGGGGACAGGCCTCCTCGGGGCCAACGTCCTGACTTTC. Amino acids: CATGTGLLGANVLTF.

The genes are TRBV7-9 and TRBJ1-5; D not certain. In germline, CDR1 is SEHNR, CDR2 FQNEAQ (reference sequence). The CDR3 consists of 14 residues. The V end lost 5 bases, the J end lost 6 bases, and 14 bases lay between the germline ends. The CDR3 coding sequence is TGTGCCAGCAGCCCCGACGGTACGGTTCAGCCCCAGCATTTT. It encodes CASSPDGTVQPQHF.

J is TRBJ2-1 and V is TRBV24-1, with unresolved D. Germline CDR1 reads KGHDR; CDR2 reads SFDVKD. Trimming pared 9 bases from V and 10 bases from J, leaving 12 bases between. CDR3 length: 11 residues. The CDR3 loop reads CATLYAGEQFF. In DNA, the CDR3 is TGTGCCACCTTATACGCCGGGGAGCAGTTCTTC.

J is TRBJ2-7 and V is TRBV10-3; D is uncertain. V was clipped by 3 bases and J by 3 bases, with 9 bases between them. The CDR3 is 13 residues long. Germline V gives CDR1 ENHRY, CDR2 SYGVKD. This CDR3 is CAISDQVSYEQYV. The CDR3 DNA follows: TGTGCCATCAGTGACCAGGTGAGCTACGAGCAGTACGTC.

The chain joins TRBV20-1 to TRBJ1-4, with TRBD1 matching over 8 bases. Germline V lookup: CDR1 DFQATT, CDR2 SNEGSKA (reference sequence). The CDR3 consists of 18 residues. V was pared by 6 bases and J by 3 bases, with 18 bases of the junction left unmatched. CDR3 bases: TGCAGTGCCCCAGATCGGGCAGGGGGCGAGGAAGCTAATGAAAAACTGTTTTTT. Translation gives CSAPDRAGGEEANEKLFF.

The rearrangement uses TRBV7-2 and TRBJ1-6; tentative D call: TRBD1 (5 bases). The V end was cut by 2 bases, the J end by 2 bases, with 13 bases between. CDR3 length: 17 residues. CDR1 is SGHTA and CDR2 is FQGNSA in the germline V gene. The CDR3 reads CASSLRGRRTYNSPLHF. The CDR3 DNA is TGTGCCAGCAGCTTAAGGGGACGGCGGACCTATAATTCACCCCTCCACTTT.

V usage is TRBV29-1 and J usage is TRBJ2-7; D gene unclear. Trimming took off 0 bases at V and 4 bases at J, with 13 bases between the two ends. The CDR3 loop spans 14 amino acids. Germline-derived CDR1 and CDR2 are SQVTM and ANQGSEA. CDR3 in amino acids: CSVEDERPPYEQYV. Here the CDR3 DNA reads TGCAGCGTTGAAGACGAACGTCCACCATACGAGCAGTACGTC.

This rearrangement joins TRBV7-6 to TRBJ2-1, with D unresolved. Trimming left V 3 bases short and J 2 bases short, with 8 bases between. The CDR3 is 14 residues long. Germline CDR1 SGHVS, CDR2 FNYEAQ. The CDR3 nucleotides are TGTGCCAGCAGCTTGGAAAGGACCTACAATGAGCAGTTCTTC. Translation gives CASSLERTYNEQFF.

This clonotype was detected a few times. The rearrangement uses TRBV4-1 and TRBJ1-1; D not resolved. Trimming removed 4 bases at V and 2 bases at J, with 8 bases between. Per germline, CDR1 MGHRA and CDR2 YSYEKL. CDR3 length equals 13 residues. The CDR3: CASSRISNTEAFF. For the CDR3, the DNA is TGCGCCAGCAGCCGGATAAGCAACACTGAAGCTTTCTTT.

This chain uses TRBV13 with TRBJ1-3; the match to TRBD1 covers 8 bases. The CDR3 extends over 14 amino acids. Germline V gene sequence: CDR1 PRHDT, CDR2 FYEKMQ (reference sequence). V gave up 4 bases and J gave up 4 bases; unmatched junction bases: 3. CDR3: CASSSWTGGNTIYF. The DNA for the CDR3 is TGTGCCAGCAGCTCATGGACAGGGGGAAACACCATATATTTT.

For this clonotype: With a much larger clone just one base away, this may be a read error. CDR3 DNA sequence: TGTGTCAGCAGCCCAGACAGCGTCAGCAACACCGGGGAGCTGTTTTTT. It translates to CVSSPDSVSNTGELFF. The chain employs TRBV7-6 and TRBJ2-2, with D tentatively TRBD1 (5 bases). CDR1 and CDR2 from the germline V gene are SGHVS and FNYEAQ. CDR3 length: 16 residues. The complete variable domain, with remaining parts taken from reference TRBV7-6 and TRBJ2-2, reads GAGVSQSPRYKVTKRGQDVALRCDPISGHVSLYWYRQALGQGPEFLTYFNYEAQQDKSGLPNDRFSAERPEGSISTLTIQRTEQRDSAMYRCVSSPDSVSNTGELFFGEGSRLTVL.

V and J are TRBV4-1 and TRBJ2-5; D gene uncertain. This CDR3 contains 15 residues. The germline gives CDR1 MGHRA, CDR2 YSYEKL. The V gene lost 0 bases and the J gene lost 1 base, with 9 bases spanning the gap. The DNA of the CDR3 is TGCGCCAGCAGCCAAGAAATGCGCTTCCAAGAGACCCAGTACTTC. Its translation is CASSQEMRFQETQYF.

The sample holds many counts of this clonotype. This chain links TRBV7-3 with TRBJ2-7; 10 nucleotides line up with TRBD1. This CDR3 region has 19 residues. Trimming took 4 bases from V and 0 from J; bases not matched to a gene: 15. Germline V lookup: CDR1 SGHTA, CDR2 FQGTGA. Here the CDR3 DNA reads TGTGCCAGCAGCTCTCGAGACAGGGGGCGCCCAAAGAACTCCTACGAGCAGTACGTC. Protein product: CASSSRDRGRPKNSYEQYV.

This clonotype was seen only a few times. The gene calls are TRBV7-6 and TRBJ1-2; 12 bases align to TRBD1. Germline V lookup: CDR1 SGHVS, CDR2 FNYEAQ. J was trimmed by 4 bases and V by 4 bases; bases with no gene match: 1. The CDR3 loop spans 14 amino acids. CDR3 loop: CASSWGQGAYGYTF. CDR3 nucleotides: TGTGCCAGCAGCTGGGGACAGGGGGCCTATGGCTACACCTTC.

Worth noting for this clonotype: The CDR3 carries no conserved terminal phenylalanine or tryptophan, so it likely arises from a read error. This chain uses TRBV6-1 with TRBJ2-3, with TRBD2 matching over 7 bases. Germline lookup yields CDR1 MNHNS and CDR2 SASEGT. The CDR3 has 14 residues. V lost 5 bases, J lost 5 bases, and 7 bases stayed unmatched. The CDR3 nucleotides read TGTGCCAGCAGTCGGGCGGGGGAGGAAGATACGCAGTATTCT. Translating it yields CASSRAGEEDTQYS.

The gene calls are TRBV27 and TRBJ2-5; the D is unclear. The CDR3 length is 13 residues. Germline loops: CDR1 MNHEY, CDR2 SMNVEV (reference sequence). Trimming removed 3 bases from V and 3 bases from J, with 8 bases in between. This CDR3 reads CASSFGQEETQYF. The CDR3 DNA reads TGTGCCAGCAGTTTCGGGCAGGAAGAGACCCAGTACTTC.

CDR3 residues: CASSQERVQETQYF. The CDR3 DNA reads as TGCGCCAGCAGCCAAGAAAGGGTTCAAGAGACCCAGTACTTC. The V call is TRBV4-3, the J call TRBJ2-5; D is unresolved. The CDR3 has 14 residues. V lost 0 bases and J lost 2, with 7 bases in between. In germline, CDR1 is LGHNA, CDR2 YSLEER.

The gene calls are TRBV7-6 and TRBJ2-5; D gene ambiguous. The CDR3 contains 12 residues. CDR1 and CDR2 (germline): SGHVS, FNYEAQ. V lost 1 base and J 6 bases, leaving 6 bases between the germline ends. In DNA, the CDR3 is TGTGCCAGCAGCTTAGTGGAAAAGACCCAGTACTTC. Amino acid sequence: CASSLVEKTQYF.

J is TRBJ1-3 and V is TRBV20-1; TRBD1 is a possible D gene (5 bases). Between the trimmed V and J ends, which lost 5 bases and 2 bases, there was a span of 7 bases. Germline V gene lookup returns CDR1 DFQATT and CDR2 SNEGSKA (reference sequence). This CDR3 has 12 amino acids. DNA for the CDR3: TGCAGTGCTCGGGGGGCTGGAAACACCATATATTTT. Its protein product is CSARGAGNTIYF.

This clonotype was counted a few times. The genes are TRBV19 and TRBJ2-1; no clear D. Trimming cost V 0 bases and J 4 bases, with 1 base left between them. Germline CDR1 and CDR2: LNHDA and SQIVND (reference sequence). There are 12 residues in the CDR3. DNA for the CDR3: TGTGCCAGTAGTATAGAATACAATGAGCAGTTCTTC. Translating it yields CASSIEYNEQFF.